These 18 T cell receptor beta chains originate from one sample sequenced in a study of regulatory and conventional T cells in RAG deficiency (TCRdb year 2017). Library prep was done by the immunoSEQ multiplex PCR assay. The table was pulled from immuneACCESS by TCRdb, which kept in-frame rearrangements only. Such tables lose some clones; where checked, under half of the loss comes from unresolved V genes, and the rest has no known cause. The sample table holds 32,000 or so clones, of which about 91% were seen once. Together, the top ten hold 12% to 15% of the sample. The same sample was also used in a study of regulatory T cells. Reported in the second study: The multiplex PCR used 52 forward TRBV primers and 13 reverse TRBJ primers, with assay-based and computational corrections for amplification bias.

The material sequenced was CD8+ T cells sorted from blood. The source of these receptors is a human donor in good health.

V usage is TRBV2 and J usage is TRBJ1-5; possibly TRBD1 for D (5 bases). The CDR3 is 13 residues long. V was trimmed by 9 bases and J by 2 bases, leaving 11 bases between them. Germline assignment: CDR1 SNHLY and CDR2 FYNNEI. The CDR3 DNA reads as TGTGCCAGTATGGGGGATCGCAATCAGCCCCAGCATTTT. Protein sequence: CASMGDRNQPQHF.

The rearrangement uses TRBV6-5 and TRBJ2-7; D uncertain. The CDR3 has 15 residues. CDR1 is MNHEY and CDR2 is SVGAGI in the germline V gene. The germline V and J ends were trimmed by 6 bases and 1 base, with 16 bases remaining between them. As DNA, the CDR3 is TGTGCCAGCAGCCTCCGTGGTACCCTTTCCTACGAGCAGTACTTC. It is translated as CASSLRGTLSYEQYF.

This chain uses TRBV7-9 with TRBJ1-2; 7 nucleotides match TRBD1. The CDR3 has 16 residues. CDR1 is SEHNR and CDR2 is FQNEAQ in the germline V gene (reference sequence). The ends lost 5 bases at V and 14 bases at J; junction bases unmatched: 23. The CDR3 DNA is TGTGCCAGCAGCCAAGATTTAGGGACAGCCTCGGAGCATTCGACCTTC. This translates into CASSQDLGTASEHSTF.

Only one count was recorded for this clone. This chain uses TRBV18 with TRBJ2-3; D not resolved. The CDR3 loop spans 14 amino acids. Per the germline V gene, CDR1 is KGHSH and CDR2 is LQKENI. Trimming took off 2 bases at V and 0 bases at J, with 6 bases between the two ends. This CDR3 reads CASSPSPSTDTQYF. The CDR3 DNA reads TGTGCCAGCTCACCAAGCCCTAGCACAGATACGCAGTATTTT.

The V and J genes are TRBV27 and TRBJ1-1; 7 positions agree with TRBD1. Germline CDR1 MNHEY, CDR2 SMNVEV (reference sequence). Trimming at V came to 4 bases and at J to 1 base, leaving 6 bases not matched to a gene. There are 15 residues in the CDR3. The CDR3 region has the DNA TGTGCCAGCAGTTCTCAGGGGGGGGCGAACACTGAAGCTTTCTTT. Translation gives CASSSQGGANTEAFF.

The chain employs TRBV28 and TRBJ1-5; 8 bases agree with TRBD1. Germline CDR1 reads MDHEN; CDR2 reads SYDVKM. Trimming took 6 bases from V and 7 from J; bases not matched to a gene: 8. The CDR3 is 14 residues long. CDR3 in DNA: TGTGCCAGCAGCTTCAGGGGGCAGGGGCAGCCCCAGCATTTT. Its protein product is CASSFRGQGQPQHF.

As to this clone: At the DNA level, this CDR3 is encoded by other sequences in the same sample as well. The V call is TRBV7-9, the J call TRBJ1-1, with D tentatively TRBD1 (5 bases). The CDR3 sequence is 13 residues long. The germline V gene has CDR1 SEHNR and CDR2 FQNEAQ (reference sequence). V was clipped by 3 bases and J by 2 bases, with 7 bases between them. The CDR3 nucleotides are TGTGCCAGCAGCTTTGGGGGTAACACTGAAGCTTTCTTT. This translates into CASSFGGNTEAFF.

The chain carries TRBV7-6 and TRBJ2-7; D is possibly TRBD2 (6 bases). Germline CDR1 and CDR2: SGHVS and FNYEAQ. The V end lost 5 bases, the J end lost 0 bases, and 14 bases lay between the germline ends. There are 15 residues in the CDR3. The CDR3 region has the DNA TGTGCCAGCAGCCCAACTAGCCAGAGCTCCTACGAGCAGTACTTC. It encodes CASSPTSQSSYEQYF.

This chain uses TRBV27 with TRBJ2-1; TRBD2 might be the D (6 bases). The germline CDR1 and CDR2 sequences are MNHEY and SMNVEV (reference sequence). V lost 4 bases, J lost 0 bases, and 10 bases lay in between. The CDR3 length is 15 residues. This CDR3 reads CASSYRGSSYNEQFF. The DNA of the CDR3 is TGTGCCAGCAGTTACCGGGGGAGCTCCTACAATGAGCAGTTCTTC.

Points on this clone: At one of its ends the junction is not consistent with the germline gene, which may arise from a read error. The chain recombines TRBV7-7 with TRBJ2-1; 7 bases are shared with TRBD2. This CDR3 region has 13 residues. CDR1 and CDR2 from the germline V gene are SSHAT and FNYEAQ (reference sequence). The CDR3 region is CASSSAGNNEQFF. As DNA, the CDR3 is TGTGCTAGCAGCTCAGCGGGGAACAATGAGCAGTTCTTC. The full variable domain, with the rest looked up from reference TRBV7-7 and TRBJ2-1, is GAGVSQSPRYKVTKRGQDVTLRCDPISSHATLYWYQQALGQGPEFLTYFNYEAQPDKSGLPSDRFSAERPEGSISTLTIQRTEQRDSAMYRCASSSAGNNEQFFGPGTRLTVL.

The CDR3 DNA reads as TGTGCCAGCCGTTGGTACGGACCCGATCAGCCCCAGCATTTT. It specifies CASRWYGPDQPQHF. This chain uses TRBV19 with TRBJ1-5; D remains ambiguous. Trimming removed 9 bases at V and 5 bases at J, with 17 bases between. This CDR3 comprises 14 residues. Per germline, CDR1 LNHDA and CDR2 SQIVND (reference sequence).

This sequence joins TRBV7-8 and TRBJ2-1; unclear D gene. Trimming took 3 bases from V and 1 from J, leaving 13 bases between them. The germline V gene encodes CDR1 SGHVS and CDR2 FQNEAQ. The CDR3 spans 16 residues. As DNA, the CDR3 is TGTGCCAGCAGCTTGGACCCGGGCCCGTCCTACAATGAGCAGTTCTTC. This codes for CASSLDPGPSYNEQFF.

The genes are TRBV19 and TRBJ1-2; D perhaps matches TRBD1 (5 bases). The CDR3 spans 14 residues. Germline V gene lookup returns CDR1 LNHDA and CDR2 SQIVND (reference sequence). V was shortened by 7 bases and J by 8 bases, with 20 bases between the two germline ends. CDR3 DNA: TGTGCCAGTACCGGGGACTCCTCCCCTGGGGGCTACACCTTC. Translating it yields CASTGDSSPGGYTF.

The genes are TRBV2 and TRBJ1-2; D is uncertain. CDR1 is SNHLY and CDR2 is FYNNEI in the germline V gene. The V gene lost 8 bases and the J gene lost 4 bases, with 11 bases spanning the gap. The CDR3 runs to 12 residues. CDR3 nucleotide sequence: TGTGCCAGCGGTGTCATGGGCTATGGCTACACCTTC. Protein: CASGVMGYGYTF.

The chain couples TRBV9 to TRBJ2-3; 7 bases match TRBD2. With 3 bases clipped from V and 1 base from J, the junction kept 8 bases outside the gene matches. The CDR3 consists of 16 residues. Germline lookup yields CDR1 SGDLS and CDR2 YYNGEE. CDR3 in DNA: TGTGCCAGCAGCGAGCAACTAGCGAAGGGCACAGATACGCAGTATTTT. The encoded protein is CASSEQLAKGTDTQYF.

The chain is built from TRBV9 and TRBJ1-1, with D maybe TRBD1 (6 bases). The CDR3 runs to 13 residues. The germline V and J ends were trimmed by 0 bases and 5 bases, with 8 bases remaining between them. The V gene's germline CDR1 is SGDLS and CDR2 YYNGEE. CDR3 nucleotides: TGTGCCAGCAGCGTAGACAGGGAGACTGAAGCTTTCTTT. Residues: CASSVDRETEAFF.

The chain combines TRBV7-9 with TRBJ2-3; 7 bases align to TRBD2. The CDR3 covers 17 residues. Germline CDR1 SEHNR, CDR2 FQNEAQ (reference sequence). The V gene end was trimmed by 3 bases and the J gene end by 2 bases; junction bases not matched to a gene: 11. Written as DNA, the CDR3 is TGTGCCAGCAGCTTGTGGGTTGGCGGGAGCACCACAGATACGCAGTATTTT. Its protein product is CASSLWVGGSTTDTQYF. The whole variable domain, filled in from reference TRBV7-9 and TRBJ2-3, reads DTGVSQNPRHKITKRGQNVTFRCDPISEHNRLYWYRQTLGQGPEFLTYFQNEAQLEKSRLLSDRFSAERPKGSFSTLEIQRTEQGDSAMYLCASSLWVGGSTTDTQYFGPGTRLTVL.

The chain joins TRBV7-2 to TRBJ1-5, with D hard to call. The germline gives CDR1 SGHTA, CDR2 FQGNSA. Trimming pared 1 base from V and 0 bases from J, leaving 7 bases between. The CDR3 consists of 15 residues. The CDR3 DNA sequence: TGTGCCAGCAGCTTAGATGTGGGTAGCAATCAGCCCCAGCATTTT. Its protein is CASSLDVGSNQPQHF.